Listed below are T cell receptor beta chains from one sample, sequenced in a study of shared clonotypes between healthy human individuals. Sequenced by immunoSEQ multiplex PCR; TCRdb stores in-frame clones only, minus some. The sample yields around 1,000,000 clones, roughly 80% seen once. The specimen sequenced was memory CD4+ T cells from PBMCs. All receptors come from a man aged 18 to 29 in good health. Some clones in this sample may be carry-over from other donors' samples. Both conserved end residues are part of each CDR3. D genes are given only for firm matches. Size tells how often a clone was seen (once, few, many) or the class of an expanded clone, and some rows leave it out.

size	D	V	J	CDR3	DNA
.	.	TRBV16	TRBJ1-4	CASSQSGGTNEKLFF	TGTGCCAGCAGCCAATCGGGAGGTACTAACGAAAAACTGTTTTTT
.	.	TRBV9	TRBJ2-6	CASSVPSGANVLTF	TGTGCCAGCAGCGTTCCTTCTGGGGCCAACGTCCTGACTTTC
.	.	TRBV4-1	TRBJ1-5	CASSPVGRRDQPQHF	TGCGCCAGCAGCCCCGTGGGCAGGAGGGATCAGCCCCAGCATTTT
.	.	TRBV18	TRBJ1-4	CASSPPGREKLFF	TGTGCCAGCTCACCGCCAGGGAGGGAAAAACTGTTTTTT
.	TRBD2	TRBV11-3	TRBJ2-2	CASSNPGLAGVGTGELFF	TGTGCCAGCAGCAACCCGGGACTAGCGGGAGTTGGAACCGGGGAGCTGTTTTTT
.	TRBD2	TRBV10-3	TRBJ2-2	CAISESLSGSGTGELFF	TGTGCCATCAGTGAGTCGCTTAGCGGGAGCGGGACCGGGGAGCTGTTTTTT
.	.	TRBV7-9	TRBJ2-1	CASSLGLHNEQFF	TGTGCCAGCAGCTTAGGGCTCCACAATGAGCAGTTCTTC
.	TRBD1	TRBV6-5	TRBJ1-2	CASSYFGQGFGYTF	TGTGCCAGCAGTTACTTTGGACAGGGGTTTGGCTACACCTTC
.	.	TRBV7-3	TRBJ2-1	CASAPRSNSYNEQFF	TGTGCCAGCGCACCCCGTTCGAACTCCTACAATGAGCAGTTCTTC
few	.	TRBV7-3	TRBJ1-1	CASSLSTARNTEAFF	TGTGCCAGCAGCCTGTCGACAGCCCGGAACACTGAAGCTTTCTTT
.	.	TRBV19	TRBJ1-1	CASRIPTGLRTEAFF	TGTGCCAGTAGGATTCCCACAGGGTTGAGAACTGAAGCTTTCTTT
many	.	TRBV7-9	TRBJ2-3	CASSFLDSTDTQYF	TGTGCCAGCAGCTTCTTGGACAGCACAGATACGCAGTATTTT
.	TRBD2	TRBV27	TRBJ2-7	CASSLRWTSASSDEQYF	TGTGCCAGCAGTTTAAGGTGGACTAGCGCCTCCTCAGACGAGCAGTACTTC
.	TRBD2	TRBV13	TRBJ2-1	CASSFSGTSGLGISNEQFF	TGTGCCAGCAGCTTCTCTGGGACTAGCGGGCTGGGAATATCGAATGAGCAGTTCTTC
.	TRBD2	TRBV5-4	TRBJ2-2	CASSLGLAGAGGELFF	TGTGCCAGCAGCCTGGGACTAGCGGGAGCGGGCGGGGAGCTGTTTTTT
.	TRBD2	TRBV7-3	TRBJ2-6	CASSETSGRARAGANVLTF	TGTGCCAGCAGCGAGACTAGCGGGAGGGCTAGGGCTGGGGCCAACGTCCTGACTTTC
.	.	TRBV5-4	TRBJ1-1	CASSFYRNTEAFF	TGTGCCAGCAGCTTCTACAGGAACACTGAAGCTTTCTTT
.	.	TRBV5-4	TRBJ1-1	CASSRERDTMNTEAFF	TGTGCCAGCAGCCGCGAACGGGACACCATGAACACTGAAGCTTTCTTT
.	.	TRBV14	TRBJ2-6	CASSLGVSGANVLTF	TGTGCCAGCAGCCTAGGTGTCTCTGGGGCCAACGTCCTGACTTTC
once	TRBD1	TRBV11-1	TRBJ1-2	CASSVGTGSYGYTF	TGTGCCAGCAGCGTCGGGACAGGGTCCTATGGCTACACCTTC
.	TRBD2	TRBV5-1	TRBJ2-1	CASSFGLAGVIDEQFF	TGCGCCAGCAGCTTCGGACTAGCGGGAGTCATAGATGAGCAGTTCTTC
.	TRBD1	TRBV11-2	TRBJ1-5	CASSSVAGGRAQPQHF	TGTGCCAGCAGCTCGGTAGCAGGGGGGCGGGCTCAGCCCCAGCATTTT
.	TRBD1	TRBV19	TRBJ1-4	CASSNDRGITNEKLFF	TGTGCCAGTAGCAACGACAGGGGCATCACTAATGAAAAACTGTTTTTT
.	.	TRBV11-2	TRBJ2-7	CASSPTRYLGFYEQYF	TGTGCCAGCAGCCCAACCAGATATCTGGGTTTCTACGAGCAGTACTTC
.	.	TRBV6-1	TRBJ2-1	CASSGQGRDEQFF	TGTGCCAGCAGTGGGCAGGGTAGGGATGAGCAGTTCTTC
.	.	TRBV28	TRBJ1-5	CAGQDSNQPQHF	TGTGCCGGCCAGGACAGCAATCAGCCCCAGCATTTT
.	.	TRBV11-2	TRBJ2-7	CASSLVSGSSIEGQYF	TGTGCCAGCAGCTTAGTGTCGGGCAGCAGCATAGAAGGGCAGTACTTC
.	.	TRBV11-2	TRBJ2-3	CASSLQAEGDTQYF	TGTGCCAGCAGCCTACAGGCGGAGGGAGATACGCAGTATTTT
once	.	TRBV19	TRBJ2-5	CASSKGRAYEETQYF	TGTGCCAGTAGTAAGGGGAGAGCGTATGAAGAGACCCAGTACTTC
.	TRBD1	TRBV6-5	TRBJ2-4	CASRRTGRNIQYF	TGTGCCAGCAGAAGGACAGGGAGAAACATTCAGTACTTC
.	TRBD1	TRBV6-1	TRBJ1-4	CASRDTGGSGEKLFF	TGTGCCAGCAGGGATACAGGGGGCAGTGGGGAAAAACTGTTTTTT